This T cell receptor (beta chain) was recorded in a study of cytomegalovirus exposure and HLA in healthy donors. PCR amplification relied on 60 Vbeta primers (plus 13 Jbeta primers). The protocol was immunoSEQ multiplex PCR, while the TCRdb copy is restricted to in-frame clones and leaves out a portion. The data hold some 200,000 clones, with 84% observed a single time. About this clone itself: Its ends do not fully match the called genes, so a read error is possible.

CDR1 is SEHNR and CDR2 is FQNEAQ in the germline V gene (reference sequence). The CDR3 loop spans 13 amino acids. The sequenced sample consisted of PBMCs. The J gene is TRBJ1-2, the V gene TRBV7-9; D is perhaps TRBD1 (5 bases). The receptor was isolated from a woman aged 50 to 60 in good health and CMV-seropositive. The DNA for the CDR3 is TGTTCCAGCAGCCCTATCGGCGGGGCTGGCTACACCTTC. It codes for CSSSPIGGAGYTF.